This T cell receptor (beta chain) came from a study of metastatic and nonmetastatic thyroid tumors. At the level of the study: Repertoires of blood and of tissue (tumor or nodule) from malignant and benign thyroid patients were compared.

Authors' data handling: The study's classifier, a distant-metastasis tool for papillary thyroid cancer, was built using CDR3 differences across clinicopathological groups. TCRdb re-called clones via MiXCR from the PCR reads. The V and J calls were not made by the authors but by TCRdb's processing. The top ten clones hold roughly 13% of a sample with 72,000 or so clones, roughly 18% of them seen once. This clone was counted ten times or more. The antigen is not known. Each patient went into thyroid surgery without having received any treatment. This CDR3 comprises 12 residues. Germline assignment: CDR1 DFQATT and CDR2 SNEGSKA (reference sequence). V was trimmed by 6 bases and J by 5 bases, leaving 14 bases between them. The study's findings and limits: Within blood and tumor, benign nodules reportedly had significantly lower TCR beta diversity than malignant thyroid tumors did.

The TCR originated in a female donor with papillary thyroid cancer or a benign thyroid nodule (not recorded which). Some clones in this sample may be carry-over from other donors' samples. Sequenced sample: blood. This chain connects TRBV20-1 to TRBJ2-7; tentatively, D is TRBD1 or TRBD2 (5 bases each). The CDR3 DNA reads TGCAGTGCCCGACCGGGGACGGACGAGCAGTACTTC. Translating gives CSARPGTDEQYF.